Below, 19 T cell receptor beta chains from the same sample are listed, as sequenced in a study of cytomegalovirus exposure and HLA in healthy donors (dated by TCRdb to 2016 to 2017). Library method: the immunoSEQ multiplex PCR assay. A mixture of 60 forward primers for TCR Vbeta segments and 13 reverse primers for TCR Jbeta segments was used in the multiplex PCR. TCRdb obtained this table from immuneACCESS and retained in-frame rearrangements with V and J assigned. These tables miss some clones; where compared with another copy, unresolved V genes account for less than half of the shortfall, and the remainder is unexplained. The sample yields approximately 120,000 clones; 75% to 80% were counted once. More than 10% of the sample lies in the top ten. Material: PBMCs. These receptors were obtained from a woman aged 40 to 55 in good health and CMV-seropositive.

A note on this clone: The missing conserved phenylalanine or tryptophan at the end of this CDR3 makes a read error likely. This rearrangement joins TRBV18 to TRBJ2-3, with TRBD2 identical over 10 bases. V trimming: 6 bases; J trimming: 4 bases; junction bases outside the gene matches: 10. Germline assignment: CDR1 KGHSH and CDR2 LQKENI. The CDR3 is made up of 16 amino acids. CDR3 in DNA: TGTGCCAGCTCCCCATCTAGCGGGGGACTGGCAGATACGCAGTATCTT. This translates into CASSPSSGGLADTQYL.

CDR3 sequence (DNA): TGTGCCAGCAGTTACCAACGGGACAGAACAGATACGCAGTATTTT. As protein: CASSYQRDRTDTQYF. The genes are TRBV6-5 and TRBJ2-3; 7 bases line up with TRBD1. Germline CDR1 reads MNHEY; CDR2 reads SVGAGI. After removal of 2 bases from V and 3 bases from J, the junction contained 5 bases not matched to a gene. This CDR3 comprises 15 residues.

About this clone: At one end, the junction sequence differs from germline, possibly due to a read error. The V call is TRBV7-7, the J call TRBJ2-5, with 11 bases matching TRBD2. This CDR3 is built from 16 residues. The germline gives CDR1 SSHAT, CDR2 FNYEAQ (reference sequence). The CDR3 DNA reads as TGTGCTAGCAGCTTTATAGCGGGGGGGCCTGTAGAGACCCAGTACTTC. Its protein product is CASSFIAGGPVETQYF.

This clone was observed a handful of times. The chain uses TRBV7-2 and TRBJ2-1; D not resolved. The CDR3 has 15 residues. Looked up from germline, CDR1 is SGHTA and CDR2 is FQGNSA. V was clipped by 6 bases and J by 0 bases, with 12 bases between them. This CDR3 is CASSPAWSSYNEQFF. CDR3 bases: TGTGCCAGCAGTCCCGCCTGGAGCTCCTACAATGAGCAGTTCTTC.

This clone is a singleton in its sample. This chain uses TRBV7-9 with TRBJ1-6, with D tentatively TRBD1 (6 bases). There are 14 residues in the CDR3. V lost 6 bases to trimming and J lost 7 bases, with 13 bases between them. The germline gives CDR1 SEHNR, CDR2 FQNEAQ (reference sequence). The CDR3 coding sequence is TGTGCCAGCAGAATACGGGACACAAATTCACCCCTCCACTTT. It codes for CASRIRDTNSPLHF.

The chain carries TRBV30 and TRBJ1-1, with D perhaps matching TRBD1 (6 bases). V gave up 2 bases and J gave up 0 bases, with 13 bases separating them. Germline CDR1 GTSNPN, CDR2 SVGIG (reference sequence). The CDR3 contains 15 residues. The CDR3, as DNA: TGTGCCTGGAGTATGACAGGTTTCATGAACACTGAAGCTTTCTTT. Amino acid sequence: CAWSMTGFMNTEAFF.

CDR3 bases: TGCGCCAGCAGCTTGAAAGCTAGCGGGGGGACAGATACGCAGTATTTT. Amino acids: CASSLKASGGTDTQYF. The V and J genes are TRBV5-1 and TRBJ2-3; TRBD2 matches at 11 bases. With V trimmed by 1 base and J by 3 bases, 4 bases remained unmatched. This CDR3 comprises 16 residues. CDR1 and CDR2 from the germline V gene are SGHRS and YFSETQ.

In DNA, the CDR3 is TGTGCCAGCAGCCAAGCCCCGGGCACAGATACGCAGTATTTT. This sequence encodes CASSQAPGTDTQYF. The chain couples TRBV4-2 to TRBJ2-3; D unclear. This CDR3 has 14 amino acids. Germline-derived CDR1 and CDR2 are LGHNA and YNFKEQ. Trimming pared 1 base from V and 1 base from J, leaving 6 bases between.

This clone turned up a few times. This chain links TRBV9 with TRBJ2-3; TRBD2 aligns across 8 bases. After removal of 3 bases from V and 0 bases from J, the junction contained 3 bases not matched to a gene. Germline lookup yields CDR1 SGDLS and CDR2 YYNGEE. CDR3 length equals 15 residues. The CDR3 reads CASSGRGASTDTQYF. CDR3 in DNA: TGTGCCAGCAGCGGGCGGGGGGCCAGCACAGATACGCAGTATTTT.

The chain joins TRBV5-1 to TRBJ1-2, with a possible D match to TRBD1 (6 bases). This CDR3 region has 14 residues. V dropped 0 bases and J dropped 3 bases, with 9 bases sitting between them. The germline CDR1 and CDR2 sequences are SGHRS and YFSETQ. As DNA, the CDR3 is TGCGCCAGCAGCTTGGGCAGGGGAGACTATGGCTACACCTTC. Its protein is CASSLGRGDYGYTF. The full variable domain, completed using reference TRBV5-1 and TRBJ1-2, is KAGVTQTPRYLIKTRGQQVTLSCSPISGHRSVSWYQQTPGQGLQFLFEYFSETQRNKGNFPGRFSGRQFSNSRSEMNVSTLELGDSALYLCASSLGRGDYGYTFGSGTRLTVV.

This chain joins TRBV25-1 and TRBJ1-2; D unclear. CDR3 length equals 13 residues. Germline loops: CDR1 MGHDK, CDR2 SYGVNS. Trimming removed 6 bases from V and 4 bases from J, with 12 bases in between. CDR3 region: CASSEVWVYGYTF. CDR3 DNA sequence: TGTGCCAGCAGCGAGGTTTGGGTCTATGGCTACACCTTC.

V usage is TRBV11-2 and J usage is TRBJ2-1, with 8 bases matching TRBD1. The V gene end was trimmed by 5 bases and the J gene end by 16 bases; junction bases not matched to a gene: 13. Germline V lookup: CDR1 SGHAT, CDR2 FQNNGV. The CDR3 spans 13 residues. The DNA for the CDR3 is TGTGCCAGCAGCCTAAACGAAAAGACAGGGGAATTCTTC. This sequence encodes CASSLNEKTGEFF.

The table lists this clone with a count of one. This chain joins TRBV30 and TRBJ1-6, with TRBD1 matching over 7 bases. J lost 6 bases, V lost 4 bases, and 3 bases had no gene match. Germline CDR1 and CDR2: GTSNPN and SVGIG (reference sequence). This CDR3 comprises 13 residues. The DNA of the CDR3 is TGTGCCTGGATTTCAGGGGGTAATTCACCCCTCCACTTT. This translates into CAWISGGNSPLHF.

The gene calls are TRBV29-1 and TRBJ1-1; TRBD1 matches at 10 bases. The junction had 8 bases not matched to a gene; V was cut back by 6 bases and J by 4 bases. The CDR3 is made up of 14 amino acids. Germline CDR1 is SQVTM and CDR2 is ANQGSEA. Here the CDR3 DNA reads TGCAGCGTCCCCCAAAGGACAGGGGGCACTGAAGCTTTCTTT. Translation: CSVPQRTGGTEAFF.

This clone was detected only a few times. This sequence joins TRBV5-8 and TRBJ2-5; 11 bases are a match to TRBD2. The length of the CDR3 is 16 residues. Germline assignment: CDR1 SGHTS and CDR2 YDEGEE. J gave up 5 bases and V 1 base, and 7 bases lay outside the gene matches. CDR3 amino acids: CASSLLLAGGRETQYF. In DNA form, the CDR3 reads TGTGCCAGCAGCTTGTTGCTAGCGGGGGGCAGGGAGACCCAGTACTTC.

The chain uses TRBV29-1 and TRBJ1-2; D is uncertain. Germline lookup yields CDR1 SQVTM and CDR2 ANQGSEA. V shed 0 bases and J shed 4 bases, with 9 bases lying between them. The CDR3 is 13 residues long. The CDR3 sequence: CSVEDSQSYGYTF. The DNA of the CDR3 is TGCAGCGTTGAAGATTCACAGTCCTATGGCTACACCTTC.

This chain joins TRBV10-3 and TRBJ2-7, with TRBD2 as a possible D gene (7 bases). This CDR3 comprises 17 residues. With 4 bases removed from V and 4 bases from J, the gap between germline ends came to 23 bases. Germline V CDR1 and CDR2: ENHRY, SYGVKD. The CDR3 sequence is CAISGASEGGTIYEQYF. Here the CDR3 DNA reads TGTGCCATCAGTGGCGCCTCTGAGGGGGGGACTATATACGAGCAGTACTTC.

The gene calls are TRBV4-1 and TRBJ2-1; 10 bases line up with TRBD1. From germline, CDR1 is MGHRA and CDR2 YSYEKL. This CDR3 comprises 18 residues. J gave up 1 base and V 1 base, and 7 bases lay outside the gene matches. CDR3 coding DNA: TGCGCCAGCAGCCAAGGACAGGGGGCCGATTCGTCCTACAATGAGCAGTTCTTC. Amino acids: CASSQGQGADSSYNEQFF.

This clone has a single count. V usage is TRBV5-1 and J usage is TRBJ1-2; D unclear. The V and J ends lost 2 bases and 4 bases respectively, with 12 bases between them. The CDR3 runs to 14 residues. Germline CDR1 reads SGHRS; CDR2 reads YFSETQ. The CDR3 DNA sequence: TGCGCCAGCAGCTTTGACCAGGCGGGCTATGGCTACACCTTC. Encoded protein: CASSFDQAGYGYTF.